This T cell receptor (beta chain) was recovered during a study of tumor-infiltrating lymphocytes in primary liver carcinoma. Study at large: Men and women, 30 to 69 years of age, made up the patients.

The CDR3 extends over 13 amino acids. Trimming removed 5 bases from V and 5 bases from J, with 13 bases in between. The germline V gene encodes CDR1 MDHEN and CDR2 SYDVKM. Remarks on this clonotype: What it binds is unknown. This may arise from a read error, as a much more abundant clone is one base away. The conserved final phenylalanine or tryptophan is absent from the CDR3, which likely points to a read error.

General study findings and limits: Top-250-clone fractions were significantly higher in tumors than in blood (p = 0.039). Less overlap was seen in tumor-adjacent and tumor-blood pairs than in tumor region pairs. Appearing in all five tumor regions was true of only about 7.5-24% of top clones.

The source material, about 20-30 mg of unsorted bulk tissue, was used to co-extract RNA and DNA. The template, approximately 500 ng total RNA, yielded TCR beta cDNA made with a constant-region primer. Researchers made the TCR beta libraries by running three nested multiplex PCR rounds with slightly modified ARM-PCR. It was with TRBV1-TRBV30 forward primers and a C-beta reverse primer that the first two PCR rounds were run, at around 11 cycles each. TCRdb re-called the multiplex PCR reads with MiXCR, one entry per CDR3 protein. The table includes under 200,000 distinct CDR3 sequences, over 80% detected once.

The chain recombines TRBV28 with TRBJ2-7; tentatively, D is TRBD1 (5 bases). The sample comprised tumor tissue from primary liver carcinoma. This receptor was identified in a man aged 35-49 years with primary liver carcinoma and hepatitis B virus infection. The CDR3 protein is CASSLGPFNEQYS. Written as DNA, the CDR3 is TGTGCCAGCAGTCTGGGGCCGTTTAACGAGCAGTACTCC.